These 31 T cell receptor beta chains share one sample of origin, sequenced in a study of shared clonotypes between healthy human individuals. Sequencing used immunoSEQ multiplex PCR; TCRdb keeps in-frame clones, though not all of them. The data show about 2,100,000 clones, with roughly 91% seen just once and around 1.7% held by the top ten. Naive CD8 cells comprised CD45RO-negative, CCR7-positively selected cells, excluding terminally differentiated effector memory CD45RA+ cells. Sequenced sample: naive CD8+ T cells from PBMCs. The receptors were sampled from a man between 18 and 35 years old in good health. Some clones in this sample may be carry-over from other donors' samples.

The V call is TRBV9, the J call TRBJ1-4; tentatively, D is TRBD1 (5 bases). Trimming left V 6 bases short and J 4 bases short, with 13 bases between. The CDR3 has 14 residues. Germline V lookup: CDR1 SGDLS, CDR2 YYNGEE. CDR3 amino acids: CASIGGVVNEKLFF. CDR3 DNA sequence: TGTGCCAGCATCGGGGGGGTCGTTAATGAAAAACTGTTTTTT.

This sequence joins TRBV7-8 and TRBJ2-5; 8 bases fit TRBD2. V shed 6 bases, J shed 5 bases, and the junction held 11 bases outside the gene matches. CDR1 and CDR2 from the germline V gene are SGHVS and FQNEAQ. This CDR3 has 15 residues. The CDR3 protein is CASRRRVRGRETQYF. DNA for the CDR3: TGTGCCAGCAGACGGCGGGTCCGCGGGAGGGAGACCCAGTACTTC. The entire variable domain, with the rest obtained from reference TRBV7-8 and TRBJ2-5, is as follows: GAGVSQSPRYKVAKRGQDVALRCDPISGHVSLFWYQQALGQGPEFLTYFQNEAQLDKSGLPSDRFFAERPEGSVSTLKIQRTQQEDSAVYLCASRRRVRGRETQYFGPGTRLLVL.

This clone appeared once. V gene TRBV30 combines with J gene TRBJ2-3, with 9 bases lining up with TRBD2. J gave up 5 bases and V 4 bases, and 10 bases lay outside the gene matches. The length of the CDR3 is 15 residues. Germline values: CDR1 GTSNPN, CDR2 SVGIG (reference sequence). The CDR3 sequence is CAWMGVAGVVDTQYF. CDR3 coding DNA: TGTGCCTGGATGGGGGTAGCGGGAGTAGTAGATACGCAGTATTTT.

As to this clone: The sample has other DNA sequences that encode this CDR3 too. The chain is built from TRBV11-2 and TRBJ2-7; D unresolved. Germline loops: CDR1 SGHAT, CDR2 FQNNGV. V gave up 5 bases and J gave up 2 bases, with 10 bases separating them. The length of the CDR3 is 13 residues. CDR3 DNA sequence: TGTGCCAGCAGCCTCGAACCAGCCTACGAGCAGTACTTC. This sequence encodes CASSLEPAYEQYF.

On this clone: Different DNA sequences within this sample yield the same CDR3. This rearrangement joins TRBV4-1 to TRBJ2-1; D not certain. This CDR3 region has 12 residues. Germline CDR1 is MGHRA and CDR2 is YSYEKL. Trimming removed 0 bases from V and 6 bases from J, with 3 bases in between. This chain's CDR3 is CASSQDRNEQFF. CDR3 DNA: TGCGCCAGCAGCCAAGATCGCAATGAGCAGTTCTTC.

In regard to this clone: The same CDR3 also results from other DNA sequences found in this sample. The rearrangement joins TRBV28 to TRBJ2-2, with D tentatively TRBD1 (5 bases). Germline values: CDR1 MDHEN, CDR2 SYDVKM. Between the trimmed V and J ends, which lost 2 bases and 4 bases, there was a span of 8 bases. The CDR3 consists of 14 residues. The DNA of the CDR3 is TGTGCCAGCAGTTTAGGACAATCCACCGGGGAGCTGTTTTTT. Protein product: CASSLGQSTGELFF. Complete variable domain (other parts from reference TRBV28 and TRBJ2-2): DVKVTQSSRYLVKRTGEKVFLECVQDMDHENMFWYRQDPGLGLRLIYFSYDVKMKEKGDIPEGYSVSREKKERFSLILESASTNQTSMYLCASSLGQSTGELFFGEGSRLTVL.

The rearrangement joins TRBV4-2 to TRBJ2-2; TRBD2 matches 8 bases. The germline V gene has CDR1 LGHNA and CDR2 YNFKEQ. The CDR3 is 18 amino acids. With V trimmed by 0 bases and J by 7 bases, 13 bases remained unmatched. CDR3 nucleotides: TGTGCCAGCAGCCAAGAGGTTAGATTAGCGGGATCTGTCGGGGAGCTGTTTTTT. It codes for CASSQEVRLAGSVGELFF.

Worth noting for this clone: Other DNA sequences from this sample encode an identical CDR3 as well. CDR3: CASSLLGGGEQYF. The CDR3 DNA follows: TGTGCCAGCAGCCTTCTGGGTGGGGGCGAGCAGTACTTC. This rearrangement joins TRBV7-9 to TRBJ2-7; the D gene could be TRBD1 or TRBD2 (5 bases each). The CDR3 is made up of 13 amino acids. The germline V and J ends were trimmed by 5 bases and 6 bases, with 14 bases remaining between them. CDR1 and CDR2 (germline): SEHNR, FQNEAQ (reference sequence). Supplemented by reference TRBV7-9 and TRBJ2-7, the full variable domain reads DTGVSQNPRHKITKRGQNVTFRCDPISEHNRLYWYRQTLGQGPEFLTYFQNEAQLEKSRLLSDRFSAERPKGSFSTLEIQRTEQGDSAMYLCASSLLGGGEQYFGPGTRLTVT.

V is TRBV29-1 and J is TRBJ2-3; 7 bases map to TRBD2. This CDR3 has 14 residues. Losses at the gene ends were 0 bases for V and 4 bases for J; bases not matched to a gene: 4. Germline V lookup: CDR1 SQVTM, CDR2 ANQGSEA. This CDR3 is CSVEEREWPDTQYF. The CDR3 DNA is TGCAGCGTTGAAGAGCGGGAGTGGCCAGATACGCAGTATTTT.

CDR3 loop: CASSLEGGGKYYEQYF. The CDR3 coding sequence is TGTGCCAGCAGCTTAGAGGGGGGAGGGAAGTACTACGAGCAGTACTTC. V is TRBV7-8 and J is TRBJ2-7, with a possible D match to TRBD2 (7 bases). From germline, CDR1 is SGHVS and CDR2 FQNEAQ. The CDR3 runs to 16 residues. V dropped 1 base and J dropped 3 bases, with 16 bases sitting between them.

Concerning this clone: The same CDR3 is also encoded by other DNA sequences in this sample. This chain uses TRBV19 with TRBJ1-1; D unresolved. Deletions cut 4 bases from V and 2 bases from J, with 8 bases between. The CDR3 has 13 amino acids. CDR1 is LNHDA and CDR2 is SQIVND in the germline V gene (reference sequence). CDR3 nucleotide sequence: TGTGCCAGTAGTACTACAGTAAACACTGAAGCTTTCTTT. Translating gives CASSTTVNTEAFF.

This clone was counted once. The chain joins TRBV7-9 to TRBJ2-3; D not certain. Trimming stripped 6 bases from V and 1 base from J, with 14 bases between. The CDR3 is 15 residues long. CDR1 is SEHNR, CDR2 FQNEAQ, per germline (reference sequence). CDR3 DNA sequence: TGTGCCAGCAGTAATTTCTTGCGCGGCACAGATACGCAGTATTTT. It yields the protein CASSNFLRGTDTQYF.

The V and J genes are TRBV7-9 and TRBJ1-2; no reliable D call. The CDR3 sequence is 12 residues long. Germline CDR1 and CDR2: SEHNR and FQNEAQ (reference sequence). V dropped 4 bases and J dropped 6 bases, with 9 bases sitting between them. As DNA, the CDR3 is TGTGCCAGCAGCTGGTCCGGGGATGGCTACACCTTC. Translating gives CASSWSGDGYTF.

Of note for this clone: Other DNA sequences of this sample code for an identical CDR3. The chain links TRBV19 to TRBJ2-2; no definite D call. Trimming pared 6 bases from V and 6 bases from J, leaving 8 bases between. The V gene's germline CDR1 is LNHDA and CDR2 SQIVND (reference sequence). CDR3 length equals 12 residues. The DNA for the CDR3 is TGTGCCAGTAGCATCAGAGCCGGGGAGCTGTTTTTT. Protein sequence: CASSIRAGELFF. Filled out from reference TRBV19 and TRBJ2-2, the complete variable domain reads DGGITQSPKYLFRKEGQNVTLSCEQNLNHDAMYWYRQDPGQGLRLIYYSQIVNDFQKGDIAEGYSVSREKKESFPLTVTSAQKNPTAFYLCASSIRAGELFFGEGSRLTVL.

About this clone itself: One junction end disagrees with the germline gene, perhaps due to a read error. J is TRBJ2-5 and V is TRBV9; a possible D gene is TRBD1 (6 bases). The CDR3 covers 14 residues. Looked up from germline, CDR1 is SGDLS and CDR2 is YYNGEE. The chain's CDR3 is CASSVDRDHETQYF. Written as DNA, the CDR3 is TGTGCCAGCAGCGTAGACAGGGACCATGAGACCCAGTACTTC.

Note on this clone: The sample has other DNA sequences that encode this CDR3 too. V usage is TRBV7-8 and J usage is TRBJ2-7, with TRBD1 matching 9 bases. J gave up 3 bases and V 0 bases, and 3 bases lay outside the gene matches. CDR1 and CDR2 from the germline V gene are SGHVS and FQNEAQ. The CDR3 is made up of 15 amino acids. The CDR3 DNA follows: TGTGCCAGCAGCTTAGCGCGACAGGGGGGCTACGAGCAGTACTTC. As protein: CASSLARQGGYEQYF. Filled out from reference TRBV7-8 and TRBJ2-7, the complete variable domain reads GAGVSQSPRYKVAKRGQDVALRCDPISGHVSLFWYQQALGQGPEFLTYFQNEAQLDKSGLPSDRFFAERPEGSVSTLKIQRTQQEDSAVYLCASSLARQGGYEQYFGPGTRLTVT.

The V call is TRBV28, the J call TRBJ2-7, with a possible D match to TRBD1 (6 bases). CDR3 length: 14 amino acids. In germline, CDR1 is MDHEN, CDR2 SYDVKM. V was clipped by 2 bases and J by 5 bases, with 13 bases between them. The CDR3 region is CASSLMGALNEQYF. CDR3 nucleotide sequence: TGTGCCAGCAGTTTAATGGGGGCGCTTAACGAGCAGTACTTC.

The V gene is TRBV6-5, the J gene TRBJ1-2, with TRBD1 matching over 8 bases. V shed 3 bases, J shed 6 bases, and the junction held 6 bases outside the gene matches. The CDR3 spans 14 residues. CDR1 and CDR2 (germline): MNHEY, SVGAGI. The CDR3 sequence is CASSYKDRVDGYTF. In DNA form, the CDR3 reads TGTGCCAGCAGTTATAAGGACAGGGTCGATGGCTACACCTTC.

V and J are TRBV4-1 and TRBJ1-1; D remains ambiguous. Trimming removed 3 bases at V and 0 bases at J, with 8 bases between. Germline V lookup: CDR1 MGHRA, CDR2 YSYEKL. The CDR3 consists of 14 residues. The CDR3 nucleotides read TGCGCCAGCAGCCAGCGAACAGTGAACACTGAAGCTTTCTTT. Protein product: CASSQRTVNTEAFF.

This chain links TRBV29-1 with TRBJ1-1; TRBD1 matches 7 bases. The ends lost 6 bases at V and 6 bases at J; junction bases unmatched: 28. Per the germline V gene, CDR1 is SQVTM and CDR2 is ANQGSEA. The CDR3 length is 19 residues. The CDR3 is CSVLDRVHRREGTSAEAFF. The DNA for the CDR3 is TGCAGCGTCCTCGACAGGGTACATCGCAGGGAGGGCACGTCAGCTGAAGCTTTCTTT.

In regard to this clone: The same CDR3 is also encoded by other DNA sequences in this sample. V and J are TRBV4-1 and TRBJ2-1; D not certain. Trimming left V 1 base short and J 5 bases short, with 6 bases between. Germline CDR1 is MGHRA and CDR2 is YSYEKL. The CDR3 runs 13 residues. The CDR3 coding sequence is TGCGCCAGCAGCCAAGTAGGAAACAATGAGCAGTTCTTC. Amino acid sequence: CASSQVGNNEQFF.

The rearrangement links TRBV18 to TRBJ1-2; D may be TRBD1 (6 bases). Trimming removed 6 bases at V and 1 base at J, with 12 bases between. The CDR3 is 14 amino acids. Per germline, CDR1 KGHSH and CDR2 LQKENI. CDR3 coding DNA: TGTGCCAGCTCTGGTGGGACACATAACTATGGCTACACCTTC. It encodes CASSGGTHNYGYTF.

This clone was seen once. The chain combines TRBV18 with TRBJ1-2; D is uncertain. The germline CDR1 and CDR2 sequences are KGHSH and LQKENI. CDR3 length: 14 residues. Trimming stripped 0 bases from V and 6 bases from J, with 11 bases between. The CDR3 bases are TGTGCCAGCTCACCACCTAGGACCGGGGATGGCTACACCTTC. Amino acids: CASSPPRTGDGYTF.

This clone was observed a single time. The rearrangement uses TRBV7-9 and TRBJ2-1; 7 positions match TRBD1. The J segment lost 5 bases and the V segment lost 4 bases, leaving 11 bases of the junction unmatched. Germline CDR1 reads SEHNR; CDR2 reads FQNEAQ (reference sequence). This CDR3 has 16 residues. CDR3 sequence reads: CASSSIQGMSDNEQFF. For the CDR3, the DNA is TGTGCCAGCAGCTCCATACAGGGGATGAGCGACAATGAGCAGTTCTTC.

The chain recombines TRBV9 with TRBJ1-2; 7 bases agree with TRBD1. The CDR3 totals 19 residues. J gave up 6 bases and V 0 bases, and 20 bases lay outside the gene matches. Per germline, CDR1 SGDLS and CDR2 YYNGEE. The CDR3 here is CASSVATSGNRGLGDGYTF. The DNA of the CDR3 is TGTGCCAGCAGCGTAGCGACGAGCGGGAACAGGGGCTTGGGCGATGGCTACACCTTC.

The V gene is TRBV2, the J gene TRBJ2-2; no clear D gene. The V and J ends lost 7 bases and 4 bases respectively, with 7 bases between them. Per the germline V gene, CDR1 is SNHLY and CDR2 is FYNNEI. CDR3 length: 12 residues. CDR3 coding DNA: TGTGCCAGCAACACCTTCACCGGGGAGCTGTTTTTT. Translation gives CASNTFTGELFF.

The chain links TRBV19 to TRBJ2-1; D uncertain. The CDR3 spans 13 residues. V was pared by 8 bases and J by 5 bases, with 13 bases between. Germline CDR1 and CDR2: LNHDA and SQIVND (reference sequence). CDR3 nucleotide sequence: TGTGCCAGTGGGGATGAAGGCAACAATGAGCAGTTCTTC. Encoded protein: CASGDEGNNEQFF. The variable domain in full, with the rest retrieved from reference TRBV19 and TRBJ2-1, is DGGITQSPKYLFRKEGQNVTLSCEQNLNHDAMYWYRQDPGQGLRLIYYSQIVNDFQKGDIAEGYSVSREKKESFPLTVTSAQKNPTAFYLCASGDEGNNEQFFGPGTRLTVL.

The rearrangement links TRBV11-2 to TRBJ1-1; D gene uncertain. Deletions cut 5 bases from V and 0 bases from J, with 13 bases between. Per the germline V gene, CDR1 is SGHAT and CDR2 is FQNNGV. The length of the CDR3 is 15 residues. CDR3 sequence reads: CASSQNMRLNTEAFF. DNA for the CDR3: TGTGCCAGCAGCCAGAATATGAGGTTGAACACTGAAGCTTTCTTT.

This clone showed up just once. J is TRBJ1-5 and V is TRBV15, with a tentative D call TRBD1 (5 bases). Looked up from germline, CDR1 is LNHNV and CDR2 is YYDKDF (reference sequence). CDR3 size: 18 residues. Between the trimmed V and J ends, which lost 0 bases and 2 bases, there was a span of 17 bases. The CDR3 loop is CATSRDALRGLGNQPQHF. The DNA for the CDR3 is TGTGCCACCAGCAGAGATGCTTTGAGGGGTCTGGGCAATCAGCCCCAGCATTTT. The entire variable domain, with the rest obtained from reference TRBV15 and TRBJ1-5, is as follows: DAMVIQNPRYQVTQFGKPVTLSCSQTLNHNVMYWYQQKSSQAPKLLFHYYDKDFNNEADTPDNFQSRRPNTSFCFLDIRSPGLGDTAMYLCATSRDALRGLGNQPQHFGDGTRLSIL.

This clone appeared a single time. The chain has TRBV28 and TRBJ2-3; 9 bases fit TRBD2. V gave up 1 base and J gave up 5 bases; unmatched junction bases: 10. The germline V gene has CDR1 MDHEN and CDR2 SYDVKM. This CDR3 is 17 amino acids long. CDR3 bases: TGTGCCAGCAGTTTATATTTTAGCGGGAGTACTGAAGATACGCAGTATTTT. Protein product: CASSLYFSGSTEDTQYF. Together with reference TRBV28 and TRBJ2-3, the CDR3 gives the full variable domain: DVKVTQSSRYLVKRTGEKVFLECVQDMDHENMFWYRQDPGLGLRLIYFSYDVKMKEKGDIPEGYSVSREKKERFSLILESASTNQTSMYLCASSLYFSGSTEDTQYFGPGTRLTVL.

The CDR3 loop is CASSLPLEGYTF. The CDR3 bases are TGTGCCAGCAGCTTGCCCCTAGAAGGCTACACCTTC. This chain joins TRBV5-8 and TRBJ1-2; D gene uncertain. Trimming pared 1 base from V and 8 bases from J, leaving 9 bases between. The germline V gene has CDR1 SGHTS and CDR2 YDEGEE. The CDR3 has 12 residues.